Following are 32 T cell receptor beta chains from one sample sequenced in a study of T cells in Graves' hyperthyroidism and ophthalmopathy. From RNA transcripts, TCR beta CDR3 regions were amplified. The TCR CDR3 was amplified in a first-round RT-PCR using the HTBI primer set. TCRdb fed the multiplex PCR reads into MiXCR, producing one record per CDR3 protein. The sample consists of over 300,000 distinct CDR3 sequences, approximately 14% of them appearing once. Sequenced input: blood. These receptors were collected from a woman aged 55-69 years with Graves' hyperthyroidism.

This clonotype showed up just a few times. One end of the junction does not line up with germline, which may come from a read error. The gene calls are TRBV2 and TRBJ1-2; 9 bases agree with TRBD1. The CDR3 consists of 15 residues. The germline gives CDR1 SNHLY, CDR2 FYNNEI. In DNA form, the CDR3 reads TGCGCCAGCATGCCGGGACAGGGATACGTCTATGGCTACACCTTC. Amino acids: CASMPGQGYVYGYTF.

This clonotype occurred many times. The genes are TRBV27 and TRBJ2-1, with no clear D. V lost 5 bases, J lost 1 base, and 9 bases lay in between. The germline CDR1 and CDR2 sequences are MNHEY and SMNVEV (reference sequence). The CDR3 covers 14 residues. CDR3 loop: CASSRTVSYNEQFF. The CDR3 coding sequence is TGTGCCAGCAGTCGTACCGTGTCCTACAATGAGCAGTTCTTC.

This clonotype has at least ten counts. The chain couples TRBV29-1 to TRBJ2-3; 11 bases align to TRBD1. Germline CDR1 and CDR2: SQVTM and ANQGSEA. This CDR3 region has 14 residues. The trim removed 4 bases at V and 4 bases at J, leaving 4 bases unmatched. The CDR3 here is CSVGTGGVPDTQYF. As DNA, the CDR3 is TGCAGCGTTGGGACAGGGGGCGTCCCAGATACGCAGTATTTT.

This clonotype was seen more than once but under ten times. The rearrangement links TRBV15 to TRBJ2-7; no clear D gene. Trimming took 0 bases from V and 2 from J, leaving 11 bases between them. The CDR3 has 15 residues. Germline V gene lookup returns CDR1 LNHNV and CDR2 YYDKDF (reference sequence). CDR3 loop: CATSRDRRATYEQYF. CDR3 DNA: TGTGCCACCAGCAGAGATAGGCGCGCGACCTACGAGCAGTACTTC.

This clonotype was detected ten times or more. This chain connects TRBV27 to TRBJ2-5; TRBD2 aligns across 7 bases. This CDR3 is built from 17 residues. Germline CDR1 and CDR2: MNHEY and SMNVEV (reference sequence). The V and J ends lost 4 bases and 4 bases, in that order; junction bases with no gene match: 15. CDR3 loop: CASSSTSPTMGGETQYF. CDR3 in DNA: TGTGCCAGCAGTTCGACTAGCCCAACTATGGGAGGAGAGACCCAGTACTTC.

This clonotype occurred many times. The chain links TRBV12-3 or TRBV12-4 to TRBJ1-3; D unresolved. V was trimmed by 1 base and J by 0 bases, leaving 7 bases between them. The CDR3 length is 15 residues. This chain's CDR3 is CASSLEGRSGNTIYF. CDR3 nucleotide sequence: TGTGCCAGCAGTTTAGAGGGTCGCTCTGGAAACACCATATATTTT.

This clonotype has ten or more counts. This chain uses TRBV11-2 with TRBJ2-7, with 14 bases lining up with TRBD2. The CDR3 totals 18 residues. In germline, CDR1 is SGHAT, CDR2 FQNNGV. V shed 0 bases and J 2 bases; nucleotides not matched to a gene: 6. The CDR3 nucleotides are TGTGCCAGCAGCTTAGACGCGGCGGGACTAGCGGGAGCCTACGAGCAGTACTTC. It specifies CASSLDAAGLAGAYEQYF.

This clonotype occurred many times. This rearrangement joins TRBV12-3 or TRBV12-4 to TRBJ2-7, with a possible D match to TRBD1 (5 bases). CDR3 length: 14 amino acids. Trimming removed 5 bases from V and 2 bases from J, with 13 bases in between. CDR3 in amino acids: CASSTTDSTYEQYF. CDR3 DNA: TGTGCCAGCAGTACCACTGACAGCACCTACGAGCAGTACTTC.

The sample holds many counts of this clonotype. This chain joins TRBV20-1 and TRBJ1-1; possibly TRBD1 for D (5 bases). V lost 5 bases to trimming and J lost 1 base, with 8 bases between them. This CDR3 has 12 amino acids. CDR1 and CDR2 from the germline V gene are DFQATT and SNEGSKA (reference sequence). The CDR3 here is CSAHGGNTEAFF. The CDR3 DNA sequence: TGCAGTGCTCACGGGGGGAACACTGAAGCTTTCTTT.

This clonotype showed up many times. This chain connects TRBV27 to TRBJ1-1; D not certain. Trimming pared 2 bases from V and 0 bases from J, leaving 7 bases between. CDR3 length equals 14 residues. Germline V CDR1 and CDR2: MNHEY, SMNVEV (reference sequence). The CDR3 sequence: CASSLGQMNTEAFF. The CDR3 coding sequence is TGTGCCAGCAGTTTAGGGCAGATGAACACTGAAGCTTTCTTT.

Many counts were recorded for this clonotype. This CDR3 reads CASSWGRNSNQPQHF. CDR3 DNA sequence: TGTGCCAGCAGCTGGGGACGGAATAGCAATCAGCCCCAGCATTTT. This chain joins TRBV27 and TRBJ1-5, with D perhaps matching TRBD1 (5 bases). Trimming left V 6 bases short and J 0 bases short, with 12 bases between. The CDR3 is 15 residues long. Per germline, CDR1 MNHEY and CDR2 SMNVEV (reference sequence).

This clonotype was observed many times. CDR3: CAAQRGLAGYNEQFF. The CDR3, as DNA: TGTGCCGCACAAAGGGGACTAGCGGGATACAATGAGCAGTTCTTC. The chain is built from TRBV2 and TRBJ2-1, with 13 bases aligning to TRBD2. The CDR3 spans 15 residues. The ends lost 11 bases at V and 4 bases at J; junction bases unmatched: 8. The germline V gene encodes CDR1 SNHLY and CDR2 FYNNEI.

This chain connects TRBV9 to TRBJ1-2; 7 bases line up with TRBD1. Germline trimming cut 4 bases from V and 8 bases from J; bases unmatched to any gene: 11. CDR1 and CDR2 (germline): SGDLS, YYNGEE. The CDR3 extends over 14 amino acids. In DNA, the CDR3 is TGTGCCAGCAGCCCCACGACGACAGGGACCGGCTACACCTTC. Translation gives CASSPTTTGTGYTF.

In this sample, this clonotype turned up many times. The CDR3 loop reads CASSQGGGRLETQYF. CDR3 coding DNA: TGTGCCAGCAGCCAGGGGGGCGGGAGGCTGGAGACCCAGTACTTC. This chain connects TRBV11-2 to TRBJ2-5; tentatively, D is TRBD2 (8 bases). V was shortened by 5 bases and J by 5 bases, with 18 bases between the two germline ends. The germline V gene encodes CDR1 SGHAT and CDR2 FQNNGV. This CDR3 comprises 15 residues.

In this sample, this clonotype turned up many times. This rearrangement joins TRBV9 to TRBJ2-3, with D uncertain. Germline assignment: CDR1 SGDLS and CDR2 YYNGEE. The CDR3 runs 15 residues. Trimming took 3 bases from V and 0 from J, leaving 11 bases between them. DNA for the CDR3: TGTGCCAGCAGCGGCGAGGTGTCAAGCACAGATACGCAGTATTTT. This translates into CASSGEVSSTDTQYF.

This clonotype was seen ten or more times. J is TRBJ2-1 and V is TRBV20-1; D is unclear. Germline V gives CDR1 DFQATT, CDR2 SNEGSKA (reference sequence). The germline V and J ends were trimmed by 7 bases and 6 bases, with 10 bases remaining between them. This CDR3 has 11 amino acids. Here the CDR3 DNA reads TGCAGTGTTCGACTTCTCAATGAGCAGTTCTTC. The encoded protein is CSVRLLNEQFF.

This clonotype occurred many times. This rearrangement joins TRBV7-9 to TRBJ2-5; D possibly corresponds to TRBD1 (5 bases). With 2 bases removed from V and 1 base from J, the gap between germline ends came to 11 bases. CDR1 SEHNR and CDR2 FQNEAQ come from the germline V gene (reference sequence). This CDR3 spans 15 amino acids. CDR3: CASSLRGRAQETQYF. As DNA, the CDR3 is TGTGCCAGCAGCTTAAGGGGTAGGGCCCAAGAGACCCAGTACTTC.

In its sample, this clonotype was seen many times. Here the CDR3 reads CASSSSTGYTDTQYF. DNA for the CDR3: TGTGCCAGCAGTTCCTCGACTGGATACACAGATACGCAGTATTTT. V and J are TRBV28 and TRBJ2-3; D gene uncertain. The CDR3 is made up of 15 amino acids. CDR1 and CDR2 (germline): MDHEN, SYDVKM. V lost 4 bases and J lost 2, with 13 bases in between.

Many counts were recorded for this clonotype. The V gene is TRBV28, the J gene TRBJ2-7, with no clear D. Trimming removed 2 bases from V and 0 bases from J, with 5 bases in between. The CDR3 has 13 amino acids. Germline CDR1 is MDHEN and CDR2 is SYDVKM. The CDR3 loop is CASSLGYSYEQYF. The CDR3 DNA reads TGTGCCAGCAGTTTAGGGTACTCCTACGAGCAGTACTTC.

This clonotype appeared many times. The chain uses TRBV9 and TRBJ2-7; perhaps TRBD1 as D (7 bases). Germline loops: CDR1 SGDLS, CDR2 YYNGEE. This CDR3 region has 14 residues. Trimming stripped 4 bases from V and 4 bases from J, with 15 bases between. CDR3 DNA sequence: TGTGCCAGCAGCCCCAGGGGGGACAGTTACGAGCAGTACTTC. Its protein is CASSPRGDSYEQYF.

The chain employs TRBV20-1 and TRBJ2-5; 11 bases are shared with TRBD2. This CDR3 spans 16 amino acids. Germline V gene sequence: CDR1 DFQATT, CDR2 SNEGSKA (reference sequence). V was pared by 5 bases and J by 5 bases, with 13 bases of the junction left unmatched. In DNA form, the CDR3 reads TGCAGTGCTTCCGGGACTAGCGGACCCGAAGAGGAGACCCAGTACTTC. Its protein is CSASGTSGPEEETQYF.

This clonotype occurred many times. The chain employs TRBV4-1 and TRBJ1-2; 10 bases fit TRBD1. The CDR3 is 21 amino acids. Per the germline V gene, CDR1 is MGHRA and CDR2 is YSYEKL. V shed 0 bases, J shed 4 bases, and the junction held 20 bases outside the gene matches. The CDR3 is CASSQDRRKDRGSLWPYGYTF. The CDR3 DNA is TGCGCCAGCAGCCAAGATAGACGTAAGGACAGGGGGTCCCTATGGCCCTATGGCTACACCTTC.

This clonotype was seen a few times. This chain joins TRBV19 and TRBJ1-2; D is unclear. V shed 6 bases and J shed 7 bases, with 18 bases lying between them. The CDR3 spans 14 residues. Germline-derived CDR1 and CDR2 are LNHDA and SQIVND (reference sequence). For the CDR3, the DNA is TGTGCCAGTAGATGGGATCAAAACAATGGTGGCTACACCTTC. Translation gives CASRWDQNNGGYTF.

The J gene is TRBJ1-2, the V gene TRBV28; perhaps TRBD1 as D (6 bases). V was shortened by 2 bases and J by 1 base, with 11 bases between the two germline ends. This CDR3 region has 15 residues. CDR1 and CDR2 (germline): MDHEN, SYDVKM. CDR3 in amino acids: CASSLRTGFNYGYTF. In nucleotides, the CDR3 is TGTGCCAGCAGTTTACGAACAGGGTTTAACTATGGCTACACCTTC.

This clonotype was seen ten or more times. The chain combines TRBV6-1 with TRBJ2-5, with D maybe TRBD2 (5 bases). The CDR3 sequence is 11 residues long. Germline V gene sequence: CDR1 MNHNS, CDR2 SASEGT. V was clipped by 7 bases and J by 7 bases, with 10 bases between them. CDR3 bases: TGTGCCAGCAACTTTGGAGGGACCCAGTACTTC. It is translated as CASNFGGTQYF.

This clonotype was seen a handful of times. J is TRBJ2-2 and V is TRBV27, with D perhaps matching TRBD1 or TRBD2 (5 bases each). V was cut by 0 bases and J by 4 bases, with 12 bases left in between. The CDR3 extends over 16 amino acids. Per germline, CDR1 MNHEY and CDR2 SMNVEV (reference sequence). CDR3 DNA sequence: TGTGCCAGCAGTTTATCGGGCAGGGAGCCCACCGGGGAGCTGTTTTTT. Protein product: CASSLSGREPTGELFF.

The J gene is TRBJ2-2, the V gene TRBV9; 7 positions agree with TRBD1. The CDR3 spans 15 residues. V shed 4 bases and J 6 bases; nucleotides not matched to a gene: 9. Per germline, CDR1 SGDLS and CDR2 YYNGEE. The CDR3 loop reads CASSPRQGGPGELFF. The CDR3 nucleotides are TGTGCCAGCAGCCCTAGACAGGGCGGTCCCGGGGAGCTGTTTTTT.

In its sample, this clonotype was seen many times. The chain combines TRBV5-1 with TRBJ2-3; TRBD1 matches 7 bases. Per germline, CDR1 SGHRS and CDR2 YFSETQ. Germline trimming cut 3 bases from V and 1 base from J; bases unmatched to any gene: 5. CDR3 length equals 15 residues. CDR3 nucleotides: TGCGCCAGCAGCTCACAGACAGGGCGCACAGATACGCAGTATTTT. Translating gives CASSSQTGRTDTQYF.

This clonotype occurred a few times. The CDR3 loop reads CASGPREGANVLTF. In DNA form, the CDR3 reads TGTGCCAGCGGCCCCAGGGAAGGGGCCAACGTCCTGACTTTC. This chain uses TRBV11-2 with TRBJ2-6, with D tentatively TRBD1 (5 bases). The CDR3 spans 14 residues. Germline lookup yields CDR1 SGHAT and CDR2 FQNNGV. V was cut by 8 bases and J by 4 bases, with 12 bases left in between.

V and J are TRBV7-9 and TRBJ2-1; perhaps TRBD2 as D (6 bases). The CDR3 totals 16 residues. The V gene lost 6 bases and the J gene lost 8 bases, with 23 bases spanning the gap. CDR1 and CDR2 (germline): SEHNR, FQNEAQ (reference sequence). Written as DNA, the CDR3 is TGTGCCAGCAGGTTTCGGTTGGAGGGACCCAGCCATGAGCAGTTCTTC. Translation: CASRFRLEGPSHEQFF.

The table lists this clonotype with many counts. The CDR3 spells CAISDPQGGSYEQYF. The CDR3 region has the DNA TGTGCCATCAGTGACCCTCAGGGGGGATCCTACGAGCAGTACTTC. The genes are TRBV10-3 and TRBJ2-7, with a weak D call TRBD1 (7 bases). V was clipped by 3 bases and J by 1 base, with 13 bases between them. The CDR3 loop spans 15 amino acids. Germline loops: CDR1 ENHRY, CDR2 SYGVKD.

This clonotype was seen at least ten times. The chain combines TRBV28 with TRBJ2-3, with 8 bases fitting TRBD2. The germline CDR1 and CDR2 sequences are MDHEN and SYDVKM. With 8 bases clipped from V and 3 bases from J, the junction kept 7 bases outside the gene matches. The CDR3 is 14 amino acids. CDR3 sequence reads: CASSSGLVTDTQYF. DNA for the CDR3: TGTGCCAGCTCCTCGGGACTAGTGACAGATACGCAGTATTTT.